One and the same sample provided the 2 T cell receptor beta chains below, sequenced in a study of blood T cell repertoires in COVID-19. The assay was immunoSEQ multiplex PCR, and TCRdb's table has in-frame clones only and misses some. The sample lists just over 350,000 clones, 87% seen once, with almost 3% in the top ten. Source material: PBMCs or T cells enriched from blood (not recorded which). Every receptor here comes from a woman younger than 45 who had recovered from COVID-19.

The chain combines TRBV14 with TRBJ1-2, with D possibly TRBD1 on 5 matching bases. V lost 4 bases and J 7 bases, leaving 10 bases between the germline ends. The CDR3 contains 12 residues. Germline V gives CDR1 SGHDN, CDR2 FVKESK. The CDR3 sequence: CASSPARGGYTF. The CDR3 DNA reads TGTGCCAGCAGCCCGGCAAGGGGTGGCTACACCTTC.

The rearrangement uses TRBV7-9 and TRBJ2-4; 10 bases fit TRBD1. V was pared by 5 bases and J by 5 bases, with 6 bases of the junction left unmatched. The CDR3 consists of 15 residues. Germline CDR1 SEHNR, CDR2 FQNEAQ (reference sequence). CDR3 loop: CASSPGTGDENIQYF. The CDR3 DNA sequence: TGTGCCAGCAGCCCCGGGACAGGGGACGAAAACATTCAGTACTTC. Based on the CDR3 plus reference TRBV7-9 and TRBJ2-4, the full variable domain is DTGVSQNPRHKITKRGQNVTFRCDPISEHNRLYWYRQTLGQGPEFLTYFQNEAQLEKSRLLSDRFSAERPKGSFSTLEIQRTEQGDSAMYLCASSPGTGDENIQYFGAGTRLSVL.